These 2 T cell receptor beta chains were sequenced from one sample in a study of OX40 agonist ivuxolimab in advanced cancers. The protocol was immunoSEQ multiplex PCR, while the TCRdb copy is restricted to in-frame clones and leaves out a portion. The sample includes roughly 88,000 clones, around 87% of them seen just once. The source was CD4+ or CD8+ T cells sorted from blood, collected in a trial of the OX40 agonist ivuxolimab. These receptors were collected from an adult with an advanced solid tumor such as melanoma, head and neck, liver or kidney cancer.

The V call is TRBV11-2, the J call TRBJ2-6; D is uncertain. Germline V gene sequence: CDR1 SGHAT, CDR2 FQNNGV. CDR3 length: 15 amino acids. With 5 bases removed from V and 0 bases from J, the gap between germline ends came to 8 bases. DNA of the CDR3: TGTGCCAGCAGCCCCGACATCTCTGGGGCCAACGTCCTGACTTTC. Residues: CASSPDISGANVLTF.

This chain's CDR3 is CASSLGQYGYTF. The CDR3 DNA sequence: TGTGCCAGCAGCTTGGGACAGTATGGCTACACCTTC. The chain employs TRBV28 and TRBJ1-2; 7 bases fit TRBD1. Trimming at V came to 6 bases and at J to 5 bases, leaving 3 bases not matched to a gene. From germline, CDR1 is MDHEN and CDR2 SYDVKM. The CDR3 is made up of 12 amino acids.